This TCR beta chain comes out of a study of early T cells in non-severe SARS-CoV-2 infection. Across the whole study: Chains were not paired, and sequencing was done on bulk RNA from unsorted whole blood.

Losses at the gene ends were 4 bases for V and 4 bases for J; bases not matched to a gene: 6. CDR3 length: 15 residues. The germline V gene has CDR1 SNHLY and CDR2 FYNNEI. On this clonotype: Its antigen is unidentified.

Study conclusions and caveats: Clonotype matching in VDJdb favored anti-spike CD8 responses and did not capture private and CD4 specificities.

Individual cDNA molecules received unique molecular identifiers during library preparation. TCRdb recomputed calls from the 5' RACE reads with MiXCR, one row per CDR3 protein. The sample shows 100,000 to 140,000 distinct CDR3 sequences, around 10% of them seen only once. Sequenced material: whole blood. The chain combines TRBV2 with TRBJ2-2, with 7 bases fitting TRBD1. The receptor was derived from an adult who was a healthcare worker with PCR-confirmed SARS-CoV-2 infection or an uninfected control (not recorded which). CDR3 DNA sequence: TGTGCCAGCAGTGGACAGGGCGGAGGCACCGGGGAGCTGTTTTTT. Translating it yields CASSGQGGGTGELFF.